This TCR beta chain was documented in a study of shared clonotypes between healthy human individuals. Generated by immunoSEQ multiplex PCR, the TCRdb table keeps only in-frame clones and is missing some. The sample records about 2.1 million clones, roughly 93% being singletons. Naive CD8 isolation took CD45RO-negative cells positively selected for CCR7 and excluded terminally differentiated effector memory CD45RA+ cells. V was shortened by 0 bases and J by 5 bases, with 14 bases between the two germline ends. CDR3 length: 16 amino acids. Germline V gene lookup returns CDR1 SEHNR and CDR2 FQNEAQ (reference sequence).

This rearrangement joins TRBV7-9 to TRBJ2-1; D perhaps matches TRBD1 (6 bases). The TCR originated in a man between 18 and 29 years old in good health. Some clones in this sample may be carry-over from other donors' samples. Sequencing input: naive CD8+ T cells from PBMCs. CDR3 residues: CASSLAHRAGDNEQFF. CDR3 in DNA: TGTGCCAGCAGCTTAGCGCATCGGGCAGGGGACAATGAGCAGTTCTTC. Combining the CDR3 with reference TRBV7-9 and TRBJ2-1 gives the whole variable domain DTGVSQNPRHKITKRGQNVTFRCDPISEHNRLYWYRQTLGQGPEFLTYFQNEAQLEKSRLLSDRFSAERPKGSFSTLEIQRTEQGDSAMYLCASSLAHRAGDNEQFFGPGTRLTVL.